A single sample is the source of the 7 T cell receptor beta chains below, sequenced in a study of CD8 T cells in Susac syndrome. Roughly 0.45 to 1 ug RNA was reverse transcribed with random hexamers. TCRdb redid the calling of the immunoSEQ multiplex PCR reads with MiXCR, one entry per CDR3 protein. The sample shows around 150,000 distinct CDR3 sequences, 94% of them seen only once. Sequenced: CD8+ T cells from PBMCs. Receptors were obtained from a human donor in good health.

The chain recombines TRBV29-1 with TRBJ2-5; D is unresolved. CDR1 is SQVTM, CDR2 ANQGSEA, per germline. V was clipped by 4 bases and J by 5 bases, with 14 bases between them. The CDR3 sequence is 13 residues long. CDR3 in DNA: TGCAGCGTTGTACCCGCATTATCGGAGACCCAGTACTTC. Protein: CSVVPALSETQYF.

This clonotype appeared a single time. The V call is TRBV6-5, the J call TRBJ2-4, with 9 bases lining up with TRBD2. V shed 0 bases, J shed 13 bases, and the junction held 7 bases outside the gene matches. The CDR3 length is 14 residues. Germline CDR1 and CDR2: MNHEY and SVGAGI. CDR3 DNA: TGTGCCAGCAGTTACTCTGCTATAGCGGGAGCCCAGTACTTC. It translates to CASSYSAIAGAQYF.

The chain joins TRBV5-6 to TRBJ2-1; D not certain. The CDR3 length is 15 residues. The V end lost 1 base, the J end lost 2 bases, and 10 bases lay between the germline ends. From germline, CDR1 is SGHDT and CDR2 YYEEEE. CDR3 sequence: CASSLRKHPYNEQFF. DNA for the CDR3: TGTGCCAGCAGCTTGAGGAAGCACCCCTACAATGAGCAGTTCTTC.

V usage is TRBV29-1 and J usage is TRBJ2-1; D is unclear. Between the trimmed V and J ends, which lost 4 bases and 0 bases, there was a span of 13 bases. The CDR3 has 15 amino acids. Germline V CDR1 and CDR2: SQVTM, ANQGSEA. This chain's CDR3 is CSVVVSGSSYNEQFF. CDR3 sequence (DNA): TGCAGCGTTGTAGTATCAGGCAGCTCCTACAATGAGCAGTTCTTC.

This rearrangement joins TRBV5-1 to TRBJ2-1; 7 bases are shared with TRBD1. Losses at the gene ends were 4 bases for V and 12 bases for J; bases not matched to a gene: 4. CDR1 and CDR2 from the germline V gene are SGHRS and YFSETQ. CDR3 length: 11 residues. CDR3 DNA sequence: TGCGCCAGCAGCAAACAGGGGCTGCAGTTCTTC. Translated: CASSKQGLQFF.

CDR3 residues: CASSTGGHYEQYF. Here the CDR3 DNA reads TGTGCCAGCAGTACAGGGGGTCACTACGAGCAGTACTTC. The chain links TRBV27 to TRBJ2-7; 8 nucleotides agree with TRBD1. This CDR3 is built from 13 residues. V lost 5 bases, J lost 3 bases, and 3 bases stayed unmatched. CDR1 and CDR2 from the germline V gene are MNHEY and SMNVEV (reference sequence).

This clonotype was seen once. The rearrangement uses TRBV7-9 and TRBJ2-3; D is tentatively TRBD1 or TRBD2 (5 bases each). The germline V and J ends were trimmed by 5 bases and 15 bases, with 12 bases remaining between them. Germline V lookup: CDR1 SEHNR, CDR2 FQNEAQ (reference sequence). The CDR3 is 10 amino acids. CDR3 DNA sequence: TGTGCCAGCAGCCCCCGGGACGAATATTTT. Protein sequence: CASSPRDEYF.